This T cell receptor (beta chain) appears in the sequencing data of a study of blood T cell repertoires in COVID-19. The assay was immunoSEQ multiplex PCR, and TCRdb's table has in-frame clones only and misses some. The sample lists fewer than 400,000 clones, just under 90% occurring once. The CDR3 spans 14 residues. Germline lookup yields CDR1 MDHEN and CDR2 SYDVKM. With 10 bases removed from V and 2 bases from J, the gap between germline ends came to 16 bases. Allocation to cohorts depended on clinical history reported by the participants. The V gene is TRBV28, the J gene TRBJ2-3; no reliable D call. Material for sequencing was PBMCs or T cells enriched from blood (not recorded which). The receptor's source is a woman aged 45-60 years who had recovered from COVID-19. The CDR3 spells CATLDTSYTDTQYF. Here the CDR3 DNA reads TGTGCCACGCTAGATACATCATACACAGATACGCAGTATTTT.